This T cell receptor (beta chain) comes out of a study of graft-versus-host responses after intestinal transplantation. About the research overall: Recipients received multivisceral, liver-intestinal, or isolated intestinal transplants.

A word on this clone: Its cognate antigen is unknown.

The protocol was immunoSEQ multiplex PCR, while the TCRdb copy is restricted to in-frame clones and leaves out a portion. Among approximately 20,000 clones listed, approximately 89% were seen once. Findings and limits, study-wide: GvH clones detected in recipient marrow included some appearing first in ileum or blood.

Germline trimming cut 5 bases from V and 2 bases from J; bases unmatched to any gene: 2. The CDR3 has 14 amino acids. Germline assignment: CDR1 MNHEY and CDR2 SVGAGI. The receptor comes from a human patient who received an intestinal transplant, so some T cells may come from the graft donor. Sequenced material: bone marrow, taken approximately 19 weeks after transplant. The chain is built from TRBV6-5 and TRBJ1-3, with TRBD1 matching 8 bases. The chain's CDR3 is CASSETGAGNTIYF. The CDR3 DNA sequence: TGTGCCAGCAGTGAGACAGGGGCTGGAAACACCATATATTTT.